This T cell receptor (beta chain) was profiled in a study of blood T cell repertoires in COVID-19. Study details: PBMCs, B-cell-depleted T cells, or T cells provided the cDNA or gDNA that made up the material.

Data came from immunoSEQ multiplex PCR; TCRdb stores just in-frame clones and leaves some out. The repertoire has 60,000 to 75,000 clones, 70% to 85% of them found once; the top ten carry 26%. Per germline, CDR1 LNHDA and CDR2 SQIVND (reference sequence). Unmatched junction bases numbered 6, after V lost 6 bases and J lost 7 bases. The CDR3 has 15 amino acids. Sequenced: peripheral blood. The genes are TRBV19 and TRBJ2-2; 12 bases map to TRBD1. This receptor was identified in a man aged 60 to 75 with active or convalescent COVID-19. CDR3 in amino acids: CASSPGQGAIGELFF. The CDR3 nucleotides read TGTGCCAGTAGCCCGGGACAGGGGGCGATCGGGGAGCTGTTTTTT.